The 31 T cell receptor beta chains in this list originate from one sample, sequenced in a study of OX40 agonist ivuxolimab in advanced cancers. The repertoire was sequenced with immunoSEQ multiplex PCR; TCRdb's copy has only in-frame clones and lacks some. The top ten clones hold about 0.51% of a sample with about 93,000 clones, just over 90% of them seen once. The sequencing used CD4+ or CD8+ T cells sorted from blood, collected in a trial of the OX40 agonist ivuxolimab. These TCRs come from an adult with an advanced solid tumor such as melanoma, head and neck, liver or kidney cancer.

CDR3 residues: CATYDPSWGNQPQHF. The CDR3 DNA is TGTGCCACCTACGATCCATCCTGGGGCAATCAGCCCCAGCATTTT. The chain links TRBV6-5 to TRBJ1-5; no reliable D call. The V gene lost 10 bases and the J gene lost 2 bases, with 18 bases spanning the gap. The CDR3 loop spans 15 amino acids. Germline-derived CDR1 and CDR2 are MNHEY and SVGAGI.

The CDR3 DNA reads TGTGCCAGCAGCTTAGATGAAGGGAGGGAGACCCAGTACTTC. Protein product: CASSLDEGRETQYF. This chain uses TRBV11-2 with TRBJ2-5; D might be TRBD2 (6 bases). Looked up from germline, CDR1 is SGHAT and CDR2 is FQNNGV. The CDR3 contains 14 residues. With 0 bases removed from V and 5 bases from J, the gap between germline ends came to 10 bases. The full variable domain, completed using reference TRBV11-2 and TRBJ2-5, is EAGVAQSPRYKIIEKRQSVAFWCNPISGHATLYWYQQILGQGPKLLIQFQNNGVVDDSQLPKDRFSAERLKGVDSTLKIQPAKLEDSAVYLCASSLDEGRETQYFGPGTRLLVL.

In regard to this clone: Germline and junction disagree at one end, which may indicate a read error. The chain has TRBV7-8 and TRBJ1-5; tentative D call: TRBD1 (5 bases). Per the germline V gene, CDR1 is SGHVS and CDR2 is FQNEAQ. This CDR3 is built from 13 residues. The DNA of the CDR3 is TGTGTCAGCAGCGGGCAGGGATATCAGCCCCAGCATTTT. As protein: CVSSGQGYQPQHF.

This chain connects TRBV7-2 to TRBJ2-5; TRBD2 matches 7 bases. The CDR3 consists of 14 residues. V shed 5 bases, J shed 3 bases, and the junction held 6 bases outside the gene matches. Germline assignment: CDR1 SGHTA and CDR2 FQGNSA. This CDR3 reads CASSPSGLKETQYF. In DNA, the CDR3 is TGTGCCAGCAGCCCTAGCGGACTAAAAGAGACCCAGTACTTC.

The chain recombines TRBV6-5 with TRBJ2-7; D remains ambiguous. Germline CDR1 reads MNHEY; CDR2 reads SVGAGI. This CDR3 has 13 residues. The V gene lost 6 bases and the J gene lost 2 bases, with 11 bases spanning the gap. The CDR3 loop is CASRQPPTYEQYF. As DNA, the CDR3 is TGTGCCAGCAGACAACCCCCGACCTACGAGCAGTACTTC.

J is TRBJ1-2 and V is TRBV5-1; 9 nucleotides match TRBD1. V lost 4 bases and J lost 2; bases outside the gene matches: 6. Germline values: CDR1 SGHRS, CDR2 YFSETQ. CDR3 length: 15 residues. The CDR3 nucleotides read TGCGCCAGCAGCCCGTTACAGGGGGCAAACTATGGCTACACCTTC. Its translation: CASSPLQGANYGYTF.

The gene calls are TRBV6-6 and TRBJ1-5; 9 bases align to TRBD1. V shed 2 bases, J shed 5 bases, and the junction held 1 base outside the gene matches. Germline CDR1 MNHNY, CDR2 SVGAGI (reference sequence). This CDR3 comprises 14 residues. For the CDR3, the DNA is TGTGCCAGCAGTTACGGACAGGGGTATCAGCCCCAGCATTTT. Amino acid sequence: CASSYGQGYQPQHF.

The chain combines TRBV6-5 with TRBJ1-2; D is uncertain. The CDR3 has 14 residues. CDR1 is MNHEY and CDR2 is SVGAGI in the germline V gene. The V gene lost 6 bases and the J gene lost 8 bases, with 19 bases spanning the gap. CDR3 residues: CASRTMASAEGYTF. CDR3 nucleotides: TGTGCCAGCAGAACCATGGCTTCAGCGGAAGGCTACACCTTC.

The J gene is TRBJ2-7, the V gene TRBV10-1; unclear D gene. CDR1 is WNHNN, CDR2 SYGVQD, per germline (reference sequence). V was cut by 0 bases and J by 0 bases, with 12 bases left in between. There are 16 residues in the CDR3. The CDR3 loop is CASSESKANSSYEQYF. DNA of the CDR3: TGCGCCAGCAGTGAGTCGAAGGCAAACAGCTCCTACGAGCAGTACTTC.

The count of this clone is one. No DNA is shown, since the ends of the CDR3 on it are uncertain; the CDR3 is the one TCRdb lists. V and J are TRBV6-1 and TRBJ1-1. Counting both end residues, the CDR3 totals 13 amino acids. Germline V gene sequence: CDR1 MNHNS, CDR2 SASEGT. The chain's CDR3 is CASTSGDTKLSFF.

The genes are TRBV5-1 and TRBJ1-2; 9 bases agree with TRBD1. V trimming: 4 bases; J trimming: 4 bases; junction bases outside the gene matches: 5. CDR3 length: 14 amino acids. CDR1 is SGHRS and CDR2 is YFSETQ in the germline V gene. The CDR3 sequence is CASSPQQGAYGYTF. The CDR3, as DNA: TGCGCCAGCAGCCCACAACAGGGGGCCTATGGCTACACCTTC.

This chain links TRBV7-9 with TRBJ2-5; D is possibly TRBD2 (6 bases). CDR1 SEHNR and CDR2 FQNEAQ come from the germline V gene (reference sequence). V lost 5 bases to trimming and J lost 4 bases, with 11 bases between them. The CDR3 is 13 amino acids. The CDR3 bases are TGTGCCAGCAGCCTACTAGCAGGAGAGACCCAGTACTTC. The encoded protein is CASSLLAGETQYF.

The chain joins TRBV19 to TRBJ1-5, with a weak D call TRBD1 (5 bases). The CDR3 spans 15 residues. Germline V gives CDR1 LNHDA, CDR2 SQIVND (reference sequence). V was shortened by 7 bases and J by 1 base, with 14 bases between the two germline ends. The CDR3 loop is CASTPGRLSNQPQHF. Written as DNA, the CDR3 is TGTGCCAGTACCCCGGGACGCCTAAGCAATCAGCCCCAGCATTTT.

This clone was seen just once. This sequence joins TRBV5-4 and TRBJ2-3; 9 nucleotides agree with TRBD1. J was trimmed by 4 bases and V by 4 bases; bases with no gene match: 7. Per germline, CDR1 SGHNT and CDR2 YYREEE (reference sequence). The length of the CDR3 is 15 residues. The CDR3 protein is CASSRGQGLADTQYF. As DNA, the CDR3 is TGTGCCAGCAGCCGAGGACAGGGGTTGGCAGATACGCAGTATTTT.

CDR3 nucleotides: TGTGCCAGCAGCTTGCTCGGGACGCCTCTAGCGGGGGGGCCTAGGGGTACGCAGTATTTT. This sequence encodes CASSLLGTPLAGGPRGTQYF. The chain carries TRBV13 and TRBJ2-3; 12 nucleotides agree with TRBD2. With 3 bases clipped from V and 8 bases from J, the junction kept 21 bases outside the gene matches. This CDR3 has 20 amino acids. CDR1 PRHDT and CDR2 FYEKMQ come from the germline V gene (reference sequence).

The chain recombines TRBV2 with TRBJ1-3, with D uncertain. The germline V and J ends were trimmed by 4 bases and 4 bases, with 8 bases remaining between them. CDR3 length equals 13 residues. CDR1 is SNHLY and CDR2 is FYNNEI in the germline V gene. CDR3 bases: TGTGCCAGCAGTGCCGGGCTAGGAAACACCATATATTTT. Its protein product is CASSAGLGNTIYF.

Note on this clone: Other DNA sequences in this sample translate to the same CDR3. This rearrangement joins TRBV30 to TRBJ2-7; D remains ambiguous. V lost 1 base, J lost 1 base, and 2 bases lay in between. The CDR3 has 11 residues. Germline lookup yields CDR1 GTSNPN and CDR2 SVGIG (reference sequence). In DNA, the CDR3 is TGTGCCTGGAGTGCTTCCTACGAGCAGTACTTC. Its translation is CAWSASYEQYF.

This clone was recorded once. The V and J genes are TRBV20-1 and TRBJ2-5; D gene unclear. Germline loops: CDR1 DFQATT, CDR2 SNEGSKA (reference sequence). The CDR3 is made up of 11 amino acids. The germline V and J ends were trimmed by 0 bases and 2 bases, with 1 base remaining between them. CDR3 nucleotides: TGCAGTGCTAGAGATCAAGAGACCCAGTACTTC. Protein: CSARDQETQYF.

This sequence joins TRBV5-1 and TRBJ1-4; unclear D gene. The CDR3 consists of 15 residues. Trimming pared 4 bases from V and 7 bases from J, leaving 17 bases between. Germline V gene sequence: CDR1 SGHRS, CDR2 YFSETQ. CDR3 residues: CASSLDPPLGEKLFF. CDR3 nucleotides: TGCGCCAGCAGCCTCGACCCTCCCTTGGGTGAAAAACTGTTTTTT. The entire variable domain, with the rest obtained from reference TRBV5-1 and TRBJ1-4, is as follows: KAGVTQTPRYLIKTRGQQVTLSCSPISGHRSVSWYQQTPGQGLQFLFEYFSETQRNKGNFPGRFSGRQFSNSRSEMNVSTLELGDSALYLCASSLDPPLGEKLFFGSGTQLSVL.

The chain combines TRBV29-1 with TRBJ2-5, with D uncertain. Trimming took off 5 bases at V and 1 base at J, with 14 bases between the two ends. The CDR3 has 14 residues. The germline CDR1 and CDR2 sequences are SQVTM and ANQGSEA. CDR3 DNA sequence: TGCAGCGTTAGTAGGGATTGGGCCCAAGAGACCCAGTACTTC. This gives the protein CSVSRDWAQETQYF. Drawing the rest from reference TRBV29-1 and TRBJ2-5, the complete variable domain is SAVISQKPSRDICQRGTSLTIQCQVDSQVTMMFWYRQQPGQSLTLIATANQGSEATYESGFVIDKFPISRPNLTFSTLTVSNMSPEDSSIYLCSVSRDWAQETQYFGPGTRLLVL.

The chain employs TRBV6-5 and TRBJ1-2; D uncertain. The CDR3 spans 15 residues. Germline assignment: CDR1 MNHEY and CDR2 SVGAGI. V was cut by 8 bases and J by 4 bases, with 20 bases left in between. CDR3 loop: CASGVEDQALYGYTF. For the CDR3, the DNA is TGTGCCAGCGGGGTCGAGGACCAGGCACTCTATGGCTACACCTTC.

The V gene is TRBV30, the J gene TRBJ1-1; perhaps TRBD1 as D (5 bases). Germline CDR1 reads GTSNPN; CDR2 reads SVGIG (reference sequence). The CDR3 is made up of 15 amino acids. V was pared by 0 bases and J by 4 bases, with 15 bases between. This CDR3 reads CAWSVRGLTSTEAFF. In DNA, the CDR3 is TGTGCCTGGAGTGTAAGGGGCCTCACGTCCACTGAAGCTTTCTTT.

The CDR3 DNA reads as TGTGCCAGCAGGCCGGGACAGCAGAACTATGGCTACACCTTC. It is translated as CASRPGQQNYGYTF. This chain links TRBV6-1 with TRBJ1-2; 7 nucleotides agree with TRBD1. Per the germline V gene, CDR1 is MNHNS and CDR2 is SASEGT. The CDR3 has 14 amino acids. Losses at the gene ends were 6 bases for V and 2 bases for J; bases not matched to a gene: 6.

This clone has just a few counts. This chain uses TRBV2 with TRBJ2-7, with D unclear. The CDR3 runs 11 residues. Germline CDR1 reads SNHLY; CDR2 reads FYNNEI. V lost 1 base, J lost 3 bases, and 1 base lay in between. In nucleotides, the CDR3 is TGTGCCAGCAGTGAAGTCTACGAGCAGTACTTC. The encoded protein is CASSEVYEQYF.

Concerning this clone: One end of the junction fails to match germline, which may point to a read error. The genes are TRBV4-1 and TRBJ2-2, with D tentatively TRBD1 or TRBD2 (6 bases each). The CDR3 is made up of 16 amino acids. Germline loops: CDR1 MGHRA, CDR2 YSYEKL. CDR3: CASSQEEGWDTGGLFF. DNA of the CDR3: TGCGCCAGCAGCCAAGAAGAGGGGTGGGACACCGGGGGGCTGTTTTTT.

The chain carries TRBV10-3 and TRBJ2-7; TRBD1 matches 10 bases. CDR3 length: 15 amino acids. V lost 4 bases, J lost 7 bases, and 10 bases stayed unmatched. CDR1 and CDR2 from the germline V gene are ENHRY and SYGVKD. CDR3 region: CAISASGTGEGEQYF. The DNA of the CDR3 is TGTGCCATCAGTGCGTCAGGGACAGGGGAGGGGGAGCAGTACTTC.

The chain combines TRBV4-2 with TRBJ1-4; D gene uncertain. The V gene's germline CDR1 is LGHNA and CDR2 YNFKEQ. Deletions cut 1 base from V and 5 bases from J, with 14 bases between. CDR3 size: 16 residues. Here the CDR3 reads CASSQASGMGNEKLFF. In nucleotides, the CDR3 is TGTGCCAGCAGCCAAGCCTCGGGGATGGGGAATGAAAAACTGTTTTTT.

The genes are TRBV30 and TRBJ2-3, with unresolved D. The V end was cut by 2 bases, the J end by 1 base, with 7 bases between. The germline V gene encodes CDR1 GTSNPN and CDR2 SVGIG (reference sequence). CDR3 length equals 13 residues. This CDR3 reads CAWSWAGTDTQYF. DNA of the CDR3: TGTGCCTGGAGTTGGGCTGGCACAGATACGCAGTATTTT.

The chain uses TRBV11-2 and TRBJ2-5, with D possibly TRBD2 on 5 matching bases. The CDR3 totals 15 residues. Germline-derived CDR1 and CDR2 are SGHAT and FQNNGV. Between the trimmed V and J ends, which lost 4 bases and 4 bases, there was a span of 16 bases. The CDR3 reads CASSSPDAGGETQYF. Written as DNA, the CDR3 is TGTGCCAGCAGCTCGCCCGACGCAGGAGGAGAGACCCAGTACTTC.

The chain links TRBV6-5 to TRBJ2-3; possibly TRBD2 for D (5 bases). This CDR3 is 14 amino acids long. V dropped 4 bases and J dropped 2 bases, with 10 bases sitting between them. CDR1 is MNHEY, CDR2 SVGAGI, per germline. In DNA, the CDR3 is TGTGCCAGCAGTTTGGGGAGATCCACAGATACGCAGTATTTT. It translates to CASSLGRSTDTQYF.

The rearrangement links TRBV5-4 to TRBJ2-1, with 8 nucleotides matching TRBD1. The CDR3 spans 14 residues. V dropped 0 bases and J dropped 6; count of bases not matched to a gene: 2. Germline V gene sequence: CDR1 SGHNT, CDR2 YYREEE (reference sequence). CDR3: CASSLGQGTNEQFF. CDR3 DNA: TGTGCCAGCAGCTTGGGACAGGGGACCAATGAGCAGTTCTTC.